The present entry profiles one T cell receptor beta chain with its context. This sample is part of a study of blood T cell repertoires in COVID-19. Assay used: immunoSEQ multiplex PCR; TCRdb lists only in-frame clones, some missing. Of about 150,000 clones detected, 85% to 90% appear once; the ten largest clones hold around 2.9%. V was clipped by 5 bases and J by 1 base; unmatched bases: 12. CDR1 is MNHNY and CDR2 is SVGAGI in the germline V gene (reference sequence). The CDR3 runs to 17 residues. The chain uses TRBV6-6 and TRBJ1-1; 8 bases are a match to TRBD1. Specimen: peripheral blood. This TCR was sampled from a man aged 55 to 70 with active or convalescent COVID-19. The DNA for the CDR3 is TGTGCCAGCAGTCCAGGGGGCTCGAATCTTTGGAACACTGAAGCTTTCTTT. This translates into CASSPGGSNLWNTEAFF.